Listed below are T cell receptor beta chains from one sample, sequenced in a study of identical twins. TCRdb used MiXCR to reprocess the 5' RACE reads, holding one entry per CDR3 protein. Of 500,000 or so distinct CDR3 sequences detected, around an eighth appear once; the ten largest clones hold approximately 1%. These data also formed part of another study, on yellow fever vaccine responses in identical twins.

Sequencing was performed on CD4+ T cells sorted from blood. The receptors shown here come from a woman under 30 in good health. Both conserved end residues are part of each CDR3. Each record gives: J gene, D gene, V gene, clone size, CDR3 protein, CDR3 DNA. The D gene is left open where the match is weak. Clone size is stated in some rows and not others, as once, few, many or a class when expanded.

J: TRBJ1-2
D: .
V: TRBV12-3/TRBV12-4
size: .
CDR3: CASSLGMRGPRRVYGYTF
DNA: TGTGCCAGCAGTTTGGGGATGAGGGGCCCGCGGCGTGTCTATGGCTACACCTTC

J: TRBJ2-4
D: .
V: TRBV5-1
size: few
CDR3: CASKLDSRTFDIQYF
DNA: TGCGCCAGCAAGTTGGACAGCCGGACCTTTGACATTCAGTACTTC

J: TRBJ1-6
D: .
V: TRBV14
size: .
CDR3: CASSQEVGGSNSPLHF
DNA: TGTGCCAGCAGCCAAGAGGTCGGGGGATCTAATTCACCCCTCCACTTT

J: TRBJ1-2
D: TRBD1
V: TRBV12-3/TRBV12-4
size: .
CDR3: CASSLLARGRSGYTF
DNA: TGTGCCAGCAGTTTACTGGCCAGGGGGCGAAGTGGCTACACCTTC

J: TRBJ2-5
D: .
V: TRBV5-1
size: many
CDR3: CASSLAEETQYF
DNA: TGTGCCAGCAGCTTAGCAGAAGAGACCCAGTACTTC

J: TRBJ2-3
D: .
V: TRBV6-1
size: few
CDR3: CASSEGLRGGTQYF
DNA: TGTGCCAGCAGTGAAGGGTTGAGAGGGGGTACGCAGTATTTT

J: TRBJ2-5
D: TRBD2
V: TRBV3-1
size: .
CDR3: CATSQASGGVETQYF
DNA: TGTGCCACCAGCCAAGCTAGCGGGGGGGTGGAGACCCAGTACTTC

J: TRBJ1-5
D: TRBD1
V: TRBV7-9
size: few
CDR3: CASSPYRGGNQPQHF
DNA: TGTGCCAGCAGTCCCTACAGGGGAGGGAATCAGCCCCAGCATTTT

J: TRBJ2-5
D: .
V: TRBV6-2/TRBV6-3
size: .
CDR3: CASTGRFQETQYF
DNA: TGTGCCAGCACGGGACGCTTCCAAGAGACCCAGTACTTC

J: TRBJ2-4
D: .
V: TRBV5-5
size: many
CDR3: CASSTRDLAKNIQYF
DNA: TGTGCCAGCAGCACCCGGGACCTAGCCAAAAACATTCAGTACTTC

J: TRBJ2-1
D: .
V: TRBV4-3
size: few
CDR3: CASSQDTGGLYNEQFF
DNA: TGCGCCAGCAGCCAAGATACGGGCGGCCTCTACAATGAGCAGTTCTTC

J: TRBJ1-4
D: .
V: TRBV21-1
size: few
CDR3: CASSGRTGINEKLFF
DNA: TGTGCCAGCAGCGGCCGGACAGGGATAAATGAAAAACTGTTTTTT

J: TRBJ2-3
D: TRBD1
V: TRBV24-1
size: .
CDR3: CATSDWGPRGDSYTDTQYF
DNA: TGTGCCACCAGTGATTGGGGGCCCCGAGGGGACAGCTACACAGATACGCAGTATTTT

J: TRBJ1-5
D: .
V: TRBV18
size: .
CDR3: CASSPILNQPQHF
DNA: TGTGCCAGCTCACCCATACTTAATCAGCCCCAGCATTTT

J: TRBJ2-1
D: .
V: TRBV18
size: few
CDR3: CASSPMDEQFF
DNA: TGTGCCAGCTCACCAATGGATGAGCAGTTCTTC

J: TRBJ2-7
D: .
V: TRBV12-3/TRBV12-4
size: many
CDR3: CASSLEVKQYF
DNA: TGTGCCAGCAGTTTGGAGGTCAAGCAGTACTTC

J: TRBJ2-2
D: .
V: TRBV5-1
size: .
CDR3: CASSLYEAGELFF
DNA: TGCGCCAGCAGCTTGTACGAGGCCGGGGAGCTGTTTTTT

J: TRBJ2-5
D: .
V: TRBV20-1
size: few
CDR3: CSAGGRRQTQETQYF
DNA: TGCAGTGCTGGTGGGCGCAGGCAGACGCAAGAGACCCAGTACTTC

J: TRBJ1-4
D: TRBD1
V: TRBV10-2
size: .
CDR3: CASSTDRVGANEKLFF
DNA: TGCGCCAGCAGTACCGACAGGGTTGGGGCTAATGAAAAACTGTTTTTT

J: TRBJ2-3
D: TRBD2
V: TRBV6-5
size: .
CDR3: CASSWVGGTQYF
DNA: TGTGCCAGCAGTTGGGTGGGAGGGACGCAGTATTTT

J: TRBJ2-1
D: .
V: TRBV20-1
size: many
CDR3: CSAREGGTNEQFF
DNA: TGCAGTGCTAGAGAGGGAGGCACGAATGAGCAGTTCTTC

J: TRBJ2-2
D: TRBD1
V: TRBV6-1
size: many
CDR3: CASRETGPTGELFF
DNA: TGTGCCAGCAGGGAGACAGGGCCCACCGGGGAGCTGTTTTTT

J: TRBJ2-3
D: .
V: TRBV7-2
size: few
CDR3: CASGPSGSTDTQYF
DNA: TGTGCCAGCGGCCCCAGCGGAAGCACAGATACGCAGTATTTT